This TCR beta chain was obtained from a study of blood T cell repertoires in COVID-19 (dated by TCRdb to the early 2020s). About the full investigation: Samples from collaborators originated in the United States, Italy and Spain and spanned both the acute and convalescent phases of COVID-19. Samples were obtained from the ongoing ImmuneRACE study (first 160 participants) and from 950 to 1,500 subjects provided by 6 global collaborators. The prospective study material was composed of cDNA or gDNA derived from T cells, B-cell-depleted T cells, or PBMCs. Subjects who had been exposed to COVID-19, were actively infected with it, or had recovered from it provided the deeply sampled blood TCRbeta repertoires that made up the dataset. The repertoires were released in a freely available public database meant as a resource for research on the immune response to SARS-CoV-2. Nearly every sample came with metadata listing a de-identified subject ID, COVID-19 status, age in years and sex. HLA class I and class II types, where available, came from metadata supplied by the sample provider rather than from assay-based typing.

V lost 2 bases and J lost 5 bases; the stretch between them is 16 bases long. Via the germline V gene (reference sequence), CDR1 is SEHNR and CDR2 FQNEAQ. The CDR3, from cysteine to phenylalanine, totals 16 residues. The CDR3 DNA has 48 bases and is translated from base 1. Summary of the overall study and its limitations: How much clinical and demographic metadata was included differed by source and by participant, and the metadata was provided uncurated.

The collaborating institutions used their own protocols to collect whole blood in K2EDTA tubes. For TCRbeta analysis, collaborators shipped samples in one of three forms: frozen whole blood, isolated PBMCs, or DNA extracted from either of those sample types. Comments on this clone: It has no known antigen specificity. No much larger clone is present one base from it, and per-base qualities are unavailable.

TCRbeta CDR3 regions were amplified from genomic DNA using the immunoSEQ Assay, a bias-controlled multiplex PCR. On the authors' methods: The number of nucleated cells in each sample was estimated from the amplification of reference gene primers within the assay. Sequence reads were collapsed and filtered to measure the absolute abundance of every unique TCRbeta CDR3 rearrangement. For each sample, productive Simpson clonality was calculated by taking the square root of Simpson's diversity index across productive rearrangements. Held by TCRdb, this immuneACCESS table contains in-frame sequences only and omits some clones. Under half of the omission traces to an unresolved V gene where checked; the cause of the rest is unknown. V and J calls plus clone size are reproduced from that table; the DNA served to infer D and trimming. This sample has some 100,000 clones in its table, and 70% to 90% of those were observed once. Together, the top ten hold 9.5% to 13% of the sample.

The receptor was derived from a woman in her 30s with acute or convalescent COVID-19. The receptor chain draws on TRBV7-9 and TRBJ1-5; the D gene cannot be named for sure. Sequencing was done on a sample of peripheral blood. The CDR3 protein sequence reads: CASSLYRGSEDQPQHF. The DNA sequence is as follows: TGTGCCAGCAGCTTATATAGAGGCAGCGAGGATCAGCCCCAGCATTTT.